The subject of this entry is one T cell receptor (beta chain). No antigen is known for it. The sample originates from a study of post-analysis software for immune sequencing data. For the study at large: Included among the disease courses, which were recorded for the cohort, were relapsing-remitting, secondary progressive and progressive-relapsing multiple sclerosis.

The CDR3 sequence is 14 residues long. Trimming stripped 4 bases from V and 3 bases from J, with 13 bases between. Germline CDR1 reads SQVTM; CDR2 reads ANQGSEA. Incorporated into the TCR beta cDNA libraries were unique molecular identifiers, which served to reduce PCR and sequencing biases. The source material, roughly 0.9 to 10 million T cells, gave rise to 500,000 or so cDNA molecules. TCRdb redid the calling of the PCR reads with MiXCR, one entry per CDR3 protein. The sample has some 500,000 distinct CDR3 sequences; around 40% are singletons. Whole-study results and caveats: Compared with controls, patients showed significantly lower normalized Chao1 diversity. By F measure, strong co-clustering occurred among samples prepared in the same batch. Elevated frequency relative to controls characterized roughly five TRBV segments in patients, TRBV5-6, TRBV5-1 and TRBV20-1 among them.

The sample taken for sequencing was blood. The genes are TRBV29-1 and TRBJ2-1, with D possibly being TRBD2 (6 bases). This TCR was recovered from a girl aged 5 to 17 with multiple sclerosis. The CDR3: CSVAGLTYYNEQFF. CDR3 nucleotides: TGCAGCGTTGCCGGACTAACTTACTACAATGAGCAGTTCTTC.